One and the same sample provided the 26 T cell receptor beta chains below, sequenced in a study of CD8+ T cells in alopecia areata. Regarding treatment: oral pan-JAK inhibitor, 5-10 mg twice daily. In alopecia areata patients, both lesional scalp punch biopsies and peripheral blood were collected. Extraction and reverse transcription of RNA yielded cDNA as the sequencing template. The data were produced by immunoSEQ multiplex PCR, yet TCRdb's version contains in-frame clones alone and is incomplete. Altogether about 4,000 clones are present, approximately 66% being singletons, with the ten largest covering around 9.7%. This specimen consisted of skin, obtained at week 24, from a patient treated with tofacitinib. The receptors come from a human donor with alopecia areata.

The V gene is TRBV5-4, the J gene TRBJ2-5; 9 bases map to TRBD2. The J segment lost 2 bases and the V segment lost 4 bases, leaving 12 bases of the junction unmatched. CDR1 SGHNT and CDR2 YYREEE come from the germline V gene (reference sequence). The CDR3 runs to 17 residues. CDR3: CASSPTPYAGGQETQYF. Written as DNA, the CDR3 is TGTGCCAGCAGCCCAACCCCCTACGCGGGGGGGCAAGAGACCCAGTACTTC.

DNA for the CDR3: TGCAGCGTTGTTAGCGGGGGGGCCGGGGAGACCCAGTACTTC. Protein sequence: CSVVSGGAGETQYF. The rearrangement uses TRBV29-1 and TRBJ2-5, with TRBD2 matching 11 bases. The CDR3 sequence is 14 residues long. Unmatched junction bases numbered 6, after V lost 4 bases and J lost 5 bases. Per germline, CDR1 SQVTM and CDR2 ANQGSEA.

The V gene is TRBV15, the J gene TRBJ2-3, with D tentatively TRBD1 (5 bases). Germline loops: CDR1 LNHNV, CDR2 YYDKDF (reference sequence). This CDR3 is 15 amino acids long. V lost 1 base, J lost 2 bases, and 10 bases lay in between. The CDR3 nucleotides read TGTGCCACCAGCAGAGGCAGGGCCGCCACAGATACGCAGTATTTT. Translated, it gives CATSRGRAATDTQYF.

The V call is TRBV4-1, the J call TRBJ2-3; 8 bases match TRBD2. The germline gives CDR1 MGHRA, CDR2 YSYEKL. The CDR3 totals 17 residues. The ends lost 1 base at V and 0 bases at J; junction bases unmatched: 6. The DNA for the CDR3 is TGCGCCAGCAGCCAAGGGGGGGTAGCGGGAAGCACAGATACGCAGTATTTT. This gives the protein CASSQGGVAGSTDTQYF.

The J gene is TRBJ1-2, the V gene TRBV29-1, with 7 bases lining up with TRBD1. Losses at the gene ends were 4 bases for V and 6 bases for J; bases not matched to a gene: 17. This CDR3 has 16 amino acids. Germline CDR1 SQVTM, CDR2 ANQGSEA. In nucleotides, the CDR3 is TGCAGCGTTGCCACCAGGGGGGACAACCCAAGGCATGGCTACACCTTC. Protein sequence: CSVATRGDNPRHGYTF.

A few counts support this clone. The J gene is TRBJ2-3, the V gene TRBV29-1; 7 bases align to TRBD2. Trimming at V came to 3 bases and at J to 14 bases, leaving 8 bases not matched to a gene. This CDR3 contains 11 residues. The V gene's germline CDR1 is SQVTM and CDR2 ANQGSEA. The DNA of the CDR3 is TGCAGCGTTGAGTTTGCGGGGGTTCTGTATTTT. It translates to CSVEFAGVLYF.

This clone occurred once. A read error may explain this, as a much larger clone is one base away. V gene TRBV12-2 combines with J gene TRBJ1-5. TRBV12-2 counts as a pseudogene. The CDR3 loop spans 12 amino acids. CDR3: CASRLSGQPHHF. CDR3 coding DNA: TGTGCAAGTCGCTTATCGGGTCAGCCCCATCATTTT.

Only a few counts were recorded for this clone. The chain has TRBV5-6 and TRBJ2-3; D gene unclear. The CDR3 extends over 15 amino acids. Looked up from germline, CDR1 is SGHDT and CDR2 is YYEEEE. V was pared by 0 bases and J by 0 bases, with 8 bases between. CDR3 coding DNA: TGTGCCAGCAGCTTGGACGGCACGAGCACAGATACGCAGTATTTT. Protein: CASSLDGTSTDTQYF.

This chain joins TRBV28 and TRBJ2-2; possibly TRBD1 or TRBD2 for D (6 bases each). CDR1 is MDHEN and CDR2 is SYDVKM in the germline V gene. The CDR3 has 16 residues. V dropped 5 bases and J dropped 3 bases, with 16 bases sitting between them. Written as DNA, the CDR3 is TGTGCCAGCAGTGCACAGGGATGGGGGGACACCGGGGAGCTGTTTTTT. Protein sequence: CASSAQGWGDTGELFF.

In DNA, the CDR3 is TGTGCCAGCAGCTTAAGACCAACGGGACAGGGTGCTGGCTACACCTTC. Translating gives CASSLRPTGQGAGYTF. The V call is TRBV13, the J call TRBJ1-2, with 9 bases identical to TRBD1. Germline V gives CDR1 PRHDT, CDR2 FYEKMQ (reference sequence). This CDR3 has 16 residues. V lost 2 bases and J lost 7; bases outside the gene matches: 11. Using reference TRBV13 and TRBJ1-2 for the parts outside the CDR3, the full variable domain is AAGVIQSPRHLIKEKRETATLKCYPIPRHDTVYWYQQGPGQDPQFLISFYEKMQSDKGSIPDRFSAQQFSDYHSELNMSSLELGDSALYFCASSLRPTGQGAGYTFGSGTRLTVV.

The J gene is TRBJ2-1, the V gene TRBV6-6; maybe TRBD2 (6 bases). Germline lookup yields CDR1 MNHNY and CDR2 SVGAGI (reference sequence). This CDR3 comprises 14 residues. Trimming stripped 2 bases from V and 11 bases from J, with 16 bases between. CDR3 sequence: CASSYVQTSMKQFF. The CDR3 nucleotides read TGTGCCAGCAGTTACGTTCAGACTAGTATGAAGCAGTTCTTC.

The chain's CDR3 is CASSPDRVKWIQYF. The CDR3 region has the DNA TGTGCCAGCAGTCCGGACAGGGTCAAATGGATTCAGTACTTC. The rearrangement links TRBV6-6 to TRBJ2-4, with 8 positions matching TRBD1. There are 14 residues in the CDR3. Germline loops: CDR1 MNHNY, CDR2 SVGAGI (reference sequence). Trimming cost V 5 bases and J 10 bases; bases outside gene matches: 10.

V and J are TRBV11-2 and TRBJ2-1, with a possible D match to TRBD2 (5 bases). V shed 5 bases and J shed 10 bases, with 18 bases lying between them. There are 14 residues in the CDR3. Germline V gene lookup returns CDR1 SGHAT and CDR2 FQNNGV. The CDR3 sequence is CASSQPPAGGEQFF. CDR3 in DNA: TGTGCCAGCAGCCAACCCCCCGCGGGCGGGGAGCAGTTCTTC.

J is TRBJ1-1 and V is TRBV27; weak D call: TRBD1 (5 bases). Germline assignment: CDR1 MNHEY and CDR2 SMNVEV (reference sequence). The germline V and J ends were trimmed by 3 bases and 5 bases, with 16 bases remaining between them. The CDR3 loop spans 15 amino acids. The CDR3 protein is CASSFRGDHGTEAFF. The CDR3 nucleotides are TGTGCCAGCAGTTTCCGAGGGGACCATGGGACTGAAGCTTTCTTT.

This clone was counted a single time. This chain uses TRBV6-5 with TRBJ1-2; 7 nucleotides align to TRBD1. From germline, CDR1 is MNHEY and CDR2 SVGAGI. Trimming removed 6 bases from V and 7 bases from J; junction bases left unmatched: 8. The CDR3 has 13 residues. CDR3 in DNA: TGTGCCAGCAGAGATACAGGGGCCCGTGGCTACACCTTC. Its protein is CASRDTGARGYTF.

The V and J genes are TRBV11-2 and TRBJ1-2; D is ambiguous. V shed 1 base and J shed 2 bases, with 5 bases lying between them. This CDR3 spans 13 amino acids. Germline CDR1 and CDR2: SGHAT and FQNNGV. CDR3 residues: CASSLAENYGYTF. For the CDR3, the DNA is TGTGCCAGCAGCTTAGCGGAAAACTATGGCTACACCTTC.

The rearrangement links TRBV7-2 to TRBJ2-7, with D possibly TRBD2 on 6 matching bases. Germline V gives CDR1 SGHTA, CDR2 FQGNSA. CDR3 length: 15 amino acids. With 5 bases removed from V and 2 bases from J, the gap between germline ends came to 16 bases. As DNA, the CDR3 is TGTGCCAGCAGCCAGGCGGGTAGCGGAGCCTACGAGCAGTACTTC. Translation: CASSQAGSGAYEQYF.

Remarks on this clone: Distinct nucleotide sequences in the sample also encode this CDR3. This chain joins TRBV5-1 and TRBJ2-1; the match to TRBD2 covers 8 bases. This CDR3 has 15 residues. The germline V gene has CDR1 SGHRS and CDR2 YFSETQ. V lost 1 base, J lost 4 bases, and 4 bases stayed unmatched. CDR3 in DNA: TGCGCCAGCAGCTTGTTGGCGGGGGGTTACAATGAGCAGTTCTTC. This codes for CASSLLAGGYNEQFF.

Only a few counts were recorded for this clone. V and J are TRBV7-3 and TRBJ1-6, with D possibly being TRBD1 (6 bases). The CDR3 consists of 14 residues. Per germline, CDR1 SGHTA and CDR2 FQGTGA. Trimming took off 3 bases at V and 13 bases at J, with 16 bases between the two ends. The CDR3 sequence: CASSFGTLASPLHF. Written as DNA, the CDR3 is TGTGCCAGCAGCTTCGGGACACTAGCGTCGCCCCTCCACTTT.

By its share, this clone is large (0.1 to 1%). The CDR3 protein is CASSEALLAGGDNEQFF. The CDR3 DNA reads as TGTGCCAGCAGTGAAGCGCTTCTAGCGGGGGGGGACAATGAGCAGTTCTTC. This sequence joins TRBV2 and TRBJ2-1; TRBD2 matches at 12 bases. This CDR3 comprises 17 residues. CDR1 is SNHLY and CDR2 is FYNNEI in the germline V gene. The V gene end was trimmed by 0 bases and the J gene end by 5 bases; junction bases not matched to a gene: 5.

The J gene is TRBJ2-7, the V gene TRBV5-1, with D perhaps being TRBD1 or TRBD2 (5 bases each). CDR3 length: 12 amino acids. Germline assignment: CDR1 SGHRS and CDR2 YFSETQ. Trimming left V 0 bases short and J 5 bases short, with 6 bases between. The CDR3 DNA is TGCGCCAGCAGCTTGGAGGGACACGAGCAGTACTTC. Translation gives CASSLEGHEQYF.

The J gene is TRBJ1-6, the V gene TRBV21-1; the D call in the table, TRBD1, was not verified against the DNA. TRBV21-1 is deemed a pseudogene. This CDR3 has 16 amino acids. The CDR3 bases are TGTGCCAGCAGCAAAGGACAGGGGGCCGCGAATTCACCCCTCCACTTT. Its protein product is CASSKGQGAANSPLHF.

This clone came up once. The CDR3 nucleotides read TGTGCCATCAGTGATCCAACGGTCTCCTACGAGCAGTACTTC. Encoded protein: CAISDPTVSYEQYF. The V call is TRBV10-3, the J call TRBJ2-7; no reliable D call. The CDR3 loop spans 14 amino acids. Germline CDR1 and CDR2: ENHRY and SYGVKD. V was cut by 3 bases and J by 0 bases, with 9 bases left in between.

This clone was found a few times. For the CDR3, the DNA is TGTGCCAGCAGTGAAAGGCAGGCCCGCTCCTACAATGAGCAGTTCTTC. This gives the protein CASSERQARSYNEQFF. The V and J genes are TRBV6-1 and TRBJ2-1; D call uncertain. Germline V CDR1 and CDR2: MNHNS, SASEGT. This CDR3 region has 16 residues. Trimming shortened V by 2 bases and J by 0 bases, and 11 bases separated the two germline ends.

The chain links TRBV4-2 to TRBJ1-6; 7 bases are a match to TRBD1. V gave up 1 base and J gave up 5 bases; unmatched junction bases: 5. The CDR3 runs 16 residues. Germline CDR1 and CDR2: LGHNA and YNFKEQ. CDR3 in DNA: TGTGCCAGCAGCCAAGGACAGGGTGGGAATAATTCACCCCTCCACTTT. Translation: CASSQGQGGNNSPLHF.

The J gene is TRBJ1-4, the V gene TRBV19; TRBD1 agrees at 8 bases. Looked up from germline, CDR1 is LNHDA and CDR2 is SQIVND (reference sequence). The CDR3 spans 14 residues. V shed 6 bases, J shed 4 bases, and the junction held 4 bases outside the gene matches. CDR3 amino acids: CASRPGQVNEKLFF. The CDR3 coding sequence is TGTGCCAGTAGGCCGGGACAGGTTAATGAAAAACTGTTTTTT.